This T cell receptor (beta chain) was found in a study of T-cell memory formation after mild COVID-19. Whole-study findings and limits: A balance of CD4 and CD8 characterized clones contracting day 15 to 85, whereas later expanders leaned CD4+. That cross-reactive memory joined was suggested by some responding clones appearing in pre-infection memory. For contracting clones, CD4+ ones sat mainly in CM and EM, CD8+ in EMRA.

On this clonotype: Its target is not known.

This CDR3 region has 15 residues. Trimming removed 6 bases from V and 11 bases from J, with 23 bases in between. TCR alpha and TCR beta cDNA libraries carrying sample barcodes and UMIs came from 5'RACE with constant-segment primers. One entry per CDR3 protein, called by TCRdb with MiXCR from the 5' RACE reads. The table shows roughly 50,000 distinct CDR3 sequences, with about 12% occurring only once. The sequence was obtained from a man in his late teens or twenties who had mild COVID-19 (a few samples of this study predate the infection). Cell type and time point are not known. The chain carries TRBV12-3 or TRBV12-4 and TRBJ1-5; the D gene is possibly TRBD1 (5 bases). The sample taken for sequencing was PBMCs or a T cell subset sorted from them (not recorded which). This CDR3 is CASSRTGTVLRAQHF. In nucleotides, the CDR3 is TGTGCCAGCAGCCGGACCGGGACTGTCCTTCGGGCCCAGCATTTT.